What follows are 9 T cell receptor beta chains derived from one specimen sequenced in a study of T cell responses to AZD1222 COVID-19 vaccine. Only in-frame clones appear in the TCRdb table, and some are missing; sequencing was by immunoSEQ multiplex PCR. The sample consists of about 93,000 clones, more than 80% of them appearing once. The sample in question was peripheral blood, obtained 28 days after the second AZD1222 dose. All receptors derive from an adult who received the AZD1222 COVID-19 vaccine.

This chain connects TRBV29-1 to TRBJ1-2; D call uncertain. Germline V gene data show CDR1 as SQVTM and CDR2 as ANQGSEA. V shed 6 bases and J shed 4 bases, with 9 bases lying between them. The CDR3 has 11 residues. CDR3 sequence (DNA): TGCAGCGTGACCGGTAGCTATGGCTACACCTTC. Translating it yields CSVTGSYGYTF.

For the CDR3, the DNA is TGTGCCAGTACTGGCGGGGGGGCCGGCTACAATGAGCAGTTCTTC. This sequence encodes CASTGGGAGYNEQFF. This chain connects TRBV19 to TRBJ2-1; the match to TRBD2 covers 9 bases. CDR1 and CDR2 from the germline V gene are LNHDA and SQIVND (reference sequence). The CDR3 runs to 15 residues. The J segment lost 3 bases and the V segment lost 7 bases, leaving 7 bases of the junction unmatched.

This sequence joins TRBV2 and TRBJ1-4; unclear D gene. Trimming shortened V by 3 bases and J by 2 bases, and 10 bases separated the two germline ends. The germline CDR1 and CDR2 sequences are SNHLY and FYNNEI. The CDR3 totals 15 residues. The chain's CDR3 is CASSDLFGTNEKLFF. The CDR3 DNA reads as TGTGCCAGCAGTGATCTGTTTGGGACTAATGAAAAACTGTTTTTT. Full variable domain (missing parts from reference TRBV2 and TRBJ1-4): EPEVTQTPSHQVTQMGQEVILRCVPISNHLYFYWYRQILGQKVEFLVSFYNNEISEKSEIFDDQFSVERPDGSNFTLKIRSTKLEDSAMYFCASSDLFGTNEKLFFGSGTQLSVL.

V is TRBV7-6 and J is TRBJ2-5; the D is unclear. The CDR3 covers 12 residues. V lost 6 bases, J lost 4 bases, and 9 bases lay in between. Germline CDR1 SGHVS, CDR2 FNYEAQ. The CDR3 reads CASSSVSETQYF. The CDR3 nucleotides read TGTGCCAGCAGTTCAGTTTCAGAGACCCAGTACTTC.

CDR3 nucleotide sequence: TGTGCCAGCAGTGTCAGTAGGACAGGGGGCGAGGATGAGAACACTGAAGCTTTCTTT. This translates into CASSVSRTGGEDENTEAFF. The J gene is TRBJ1-1, the V gene TRBV2; TRBD1 agrees at 11 bases. CDR1 is SNHLY, CDR2 FYNNEI, per germline. Trimming at V came to 4 bases and at J to 1 base, leaving 14 bases not matched to a gene. The CDR3 sequence is 19 residues long. Looking up the rest from reference TRBV2 and TRBJ1-1 gives the full variable domain: EPEVTQTPSHQVTQMGQEVILRCVPISNHLYFYWYRQILGQKVEFLVSFYNNEISEKSEIFDDQFSVERPDGSNFTLKIRSTKLEDSAMYFCASSVSRTGGEDENTEAFFGQGTRLTVV.

This chain connects TRBV12-5 to TRBJ2-7; a weak D match, TRBD1 (5 bases). This CDR3 contains 14 residues. V lost 5 bases and J lost 0, with 11 bases in between. Germline V lookup: CDR1 LGHNT, CDR2 FRNRAP. The DNA of the CDR3 is TGTGCTAGTGGTCCATTCAGGGACTCCTACGAGCAGTACTTC. It specifies CASGPFRDSYEQYF.

The chain combines TRBV6-1 with TRBJ1-5, with 9 bases matching TRBD1. The germline gives CDR1 MNHNS, CDR2 SASEGT. This CDR3 contains 16 residues. The V gene end was trimmed by 2 bases and the J gene end by 4 bases; junction bases not matched to a gene: 6. The CDR3 reads CASSEIYGTGNQPQHF. CDR3 DNA: TGTGCCAGCAGTGAAATTTATGGGACAGGGAATCAGCCCCAGCATTTT.

This clone was found once. The J gene is TRBJ2-4, the V gene TRBV4-2; 11 bases are a match to TRBD2. The CDR3 totals 17 residues. Germline CDR1 reads LGHNA; CDR2 reads YNFKEQ. V shed 3 bases, J shed 6 bases, and the junction held 10 bases outside the gene matches. CDR3 bases: TGTGCCAGCAGCCAGCTAGCGGGGGGATTGGACGGAAACATTCAGTACTTC. Its protein product is CASSQLAGGLDGNIQYF.

This chain uses TRBV9 with TRBJ2-1; TRBD2 aligns across 8 bases. The CDR3 loop spans 15 amino acids. Germline loops: CDR1 SGDLS, CDR2 YYNGEE. Losses at the gene ends were 0 bases for V and 2 bases for J; bases not matched to a gene: 1. The CDR3 DNA sequence: TGTGCCAGCAGCGTAGGCGGGGGGACCTACAATGAGCAGTTCTTC. This gives the protein CASSVGGGTYNEQFF.